These 25 T cell receptor beta chains were sequenced from one sample in a study of T cell responses to AZD1222 COVID-19 vaccine. Assay: immunoSEQ multiplex PCR; the TCRdb copy retains only in-frame clones and omits some. The sample shows 75,000 or so clones, approximately 89% of them seen only once. The sequences come from peripheral blood, collected 28 days after the second AZD1222 dose. The receptor set was obtained from an adult who received the AZD1222 COVID-19 vaccine.

J is TRBJ2-7 and V is TRBV2; D unresolved. Germline V gene data show CDR1 as SNHLY and CDR2 as FYNNEI. V lost 5 bases, J lost 7 bases, and 9 bases lay in between. This CDR3 comprises 11 residues. Here the CDR3 DNA reads TGTGCCAGCAGTCCCTCTGCGGAGCAGTACTTC. It is translated as CASSPSAEQYF.

V usage is TRBV5-3 and J usage is TRBJ2-1, with 11 bases fitting TRBD2. TRBV5-3 is an open reading frame, and its role is uncertain. Trimming removed 4 bases from V and 4 bases from J; junction bases left unmatched: 10. This CDR3 contains 17 residues. CDR3 sequence reads: CARSPPLAGGPYNEQFF. As DNA, the CDR3 is TGTGCCAGAAGCCCCCCCCTAGCGGGAGGCCCTTACAATGAGCAGTTCTTC.

J is TRBJ1-4 and V is TRBV11-2; the D gene is possibly TRBD1 (5 bases). V lost 3 bases to trimming and J lost 5 bases, with 10 bases between them. The CDR3 covers 14 residues. The germline CDR1 and CDR2 sequences are SGHAT and FQNNGV. The CDR3 DNA reads as TGTGCCAGCAGCTTCGACAGAAGAAATGAAAAACTGTTTTTT. It specifies CASSFDRRNEKLFF.

The genes are TRBV4-1 and TRBJ2-1, with 10 positions matching TRBD2. V dropped 0 bases and J dropped 14; count of bases not matched to a gene: 10. The CDR3 loop spans 15 amino acids. Germline V lookup: CDR1 MGHRA, CDR2 YSYEKL. DNA for the CDR3: TGCGCCAGCAGCCAAGATCAGGCTAGCGGGAGATATGAGTTCTTC. Its translation: CASSQDQASGRYEFF.

CDR3 nucleotide sequence: TGTGCCAGCAGTTCCGGACAGGGGGGCTACAATGAGCAGTTCTTC. Protein product: CASSSGQGGYNEQFF. The genes are TRBV28 and TRBJ2-1, with TRBD1 matching 10 bases. Trimming at V came to 4 bases and at J to 3 bases, leaving 3 bases not matched to a gene. There are 15 residues in the CDR3. Germline V gene data show CDR1 as MDHEN and CDR2 as SYDVKM.

V and J are TRBV19 and TRBJ1-2; TRBD1 agrees at 9 bases. V was clipped by 5 bases and J by 8 bases; unmatched bases: 15. The CDR3 extends over 16 amino acids. In germline, CDR1 is LNHDA, CDR2 SQIVND (reference sequence). The CDR3 sequence is CASSLGQGLLKAGYTF. The CDR3 bases are TGTGCCAGTAGTTTGGGACAGGGTCTACTTAAAGCGGGCTACACCTTC.

This chain connects TRBV11-2 to TRBJ2-3, with D unclear. The CDR3 contains 12 residues. The germline V and J ends were trimmed by 4 bases and 8 bases, with 10 bases remaining between them. Germline CDR1 is SGHAT and CDR2 is FQNNGV. CDR3: CASSYIDFTQYF. In nucleotides, the CDR3 is TGTGCCAGCAGCTATATCGACTTTACGCAGTATTTT.

The rearrangement uses TRBV5-6 and TRBJ1-2, with D possibly TRBD1 on 6 matching bases. V was pared by 6 bases and J by 3 bases, with 12 bases between. The CDR3 has 13 amino acids. Germline assignment: CDR1 SGHDT and CDR2 YYEEEE. In nucleotides, the CDR3 is TGTGCCAGCACCTCCCCAGGGGACTATGGCTACACCTTC. Its protein product is CASTSPGDYGYTF.

This chain uses TRBV28 with TRBJ1-2; D is ambiguous. Trimming took 4 bases from V and 1 from J, leaving 7 bases between them. The CDR3 sequence is 13 residues long. CDR1 is MDHEN, CDR2 SYDVKM, per germline. CDR3 region: CASSYRSNYGYTF. CDR3 DNA: TGTGCCAGCAGTTACAGAAGTAACTATGGCTACACCTTC.

This clone showed up just a few times. The V call is TRBV6-5, the J call TRBJ2-1; 9 bases fit TRBD2. Germline loops: CDR1 MNHEY, CDR2 SVGAGI. The trim removed 4 bases at V and 8 bases at J, leaving 12 bases unmatched. CDR3 length: 16 residues. The CDR3 nucleotides are TGTGCCAGCAGTTCAAACACCGGGACTAGCTTCCATGAGCAGTTCTTC. Protein product: CASSSNTGTSFHEQFF.

The chain combines TRBV11-2 with TRBJ2-3; D not certain. The CDR3 runs to 14 residues. V lost 3 bases and J lost 0, with 7 bases in between. Germline V lookup: CDR1 SGHAT, CDR2 FQNNGV. The CDR3 loop is CASSFLGSTDTQYF. CDR3 DNA sequence: TGTGCCAGCAGCTTTCTGGGGAGCACAGATACGCAGTATTTT.

This chain connects TRBV3-1 (or the pseudogene TRBV3-2) to TRBJ2-7, with D tentatively TRBD2 (5 bases). CDR3 length: 14 amino acids. In germline, CDR1 is LGHDT, CDR2 YNNKEL (reference sequence). V dropped 5 bases and J dropped 1 base, with 12 bases sitting between them. The CDR3 region has the DNA TGTGCCAGCAGCAAGGACTGGGGTTCCTACGAGCAGTACTTC. It codes for CASSKDWGSYEQYF.

V and J are TRBV10-3 and TRBJ2-7; 7 nucleotides align to TRBD1. J was trimmed by 2 bases and V by 6 bases; bases with no gene match: 4. CDR3 length: 13 residues. Germline V CDR1 and CDR2: ENHRY, SYGVKD. The CDR3 DNA follows: TGTGCCATCAGGGGGACAGAAACCTACGAGCAGTACTTC. Its protein product is CAIRGTETYEQYF.

The chain joins TRBV7-2 to TRBJ2-5, with D tentatively TRBD1 (6 bases). V lost 6 bases and J lost 5, with 19 bases in between. The length of the CDR3 is 15 residues. Germline CDR1 SGHTA, CDR2 FQGNSA. The CDR3 nucleotides are TGTGCCAGCAGATATGGACCAGGGGCCGTCGAGACCCAGTACTTC. Translated: CASRYGPGAVETQYF. The full variable domain, completed using reference TRBV7-2 and TRBJ2-5, is GAGVSQSPSNKVTEKGKDVELRCDPISGHTALYWYRQSLGQGLEFLIYFQGNSAPDKSGLPSDRFSAERTGGSVSTLTIQRTQQEDSAVYLCASRYGPGAVETQYFGPGTRLLVL.

The V and J genes are TRBV18 and TRBJ2-5; the D gene could be TRBD1 or TRBD2 (5 bases each). This CDR3 spans 15 amino acids. Germline V lookup: CDR1 KGHSH, CDR2 LQKENI. Trimming stripped 4 bases from V and 2 bases from J, with 14 bases between. This CDR3 is CASSQQQRGQETQYF. The CDR3, as DNA: TGTGCCAGCTCACAACAGCAGAGGGGTCAAGAGACCCAGTACTTC.

V and J are TRBV28 and TRBJ2-7, with D possibly being TRBD1 or TRBD2 (6 bases each). With 9 bases removed from V and 1 base from J, the gap between germline ends came to 16 bases. This CDR3 region has 14 residues. Per the germline V gene, CDR1 is MDHEN and CDR2 is SYDVKM. The CDR3 nucleotides are TGTGCCAGTGCGGGACACTTGAAATCCTACGAGCAGTACTTC. The encoded protein is CASAGHLKSYEQYF.

This clone came up a few times. The V call is TRBV5-1, the J call TRBJ1-2; 7 nucleotides match TRBD1. The CDR3 runs 13 residues. V was clipped by 5 bases and J by 3 bases; unmatched bases: 4. Germline V gives CDR1 SGHRS, CDR2 YFSETQ. CDR3 nucleotides: TGCGCCAGCAGACCCGACAGGGACTATGGCTACACCTTC. Translation: CASRPDRDYGYTF.

The J gene is TRBJ2-1, the V gene TRBV11-2; 7 nucleotides agree with TRBD2. The CDR3 is made up of 15 amino acids. The trim removed 9 bases at V and 2 bases at J, leaving 10 bases unmatched. Germline CDR1 is SGHAT and CDR2 is FQNNGV. Written as DNA, the CDR3 is TGTGCCAGTCAACCTTGGACTAGACCCTACAATGAGCAGTTCTTC. Amino acid sequence: CASQPWTRPYNEQFF.

The gene calls are TRBV27 and TRBJ2-3; 8 bases map to TRBD2. This CDR3 comprises 15 residues. Per germline, CDR1 MNHEY and CDR2 SMNVEV (reference sequence). Trimming took 4 bases from V and 6 from J; bases not matched to a gene: 9. CDR3 nucleotides: TGTGCCAGCAGTTACGGCGGGAGGCCCGGGGATACGCAGTATTTT. Translating it yields CASSYGGRPGDTQYF.

The CDR3 bases are TGTGCCAGCAGCTTGGGGGGGAGGACTGAAGCTTTCTTT. As protein: CASSLGGRTEAFF. V usage is TRBV11-1 and J usage is TRBJ1-1, with a tentative D call TRBD1 (5 bases). V was clipped by 3 bases and J by 5 bases, with 10 bases between them. The germline CDR1 and CDR2 sequences are SGHAT and FQDESV (reference sequence). The CDR3 has 13 amino acids. The complete variable domain, with remaining parts taken from reference TRBV11-1 and TRBJ1-1, reads EAEVAQSPRYKITEKSQAVAFWCDPISGHATLYWYRQILGQGPELLVQFQDESVVDDSQLPKDRFSAERLKGVDSTLKIQPAELGDSAMYLCASSLGGRTEAFFGQGTRLTVV.

Here the CDR3 reads CASSRISGNTIYF. Written as DNA, the CDR3 is TGTGCCAGCAGCCGCATCTCTGGAAACACCATATATTTT. The chain links TRBV7-3 to TRBJ1-3; D is unresolved. The CDR3 sequence is 13 residues long. V shed 5 bases and J shed 0 bases, with 5 bases lying between them. CDR1 SGHTA and CDR2 FQGTGA come from the germline V gene.

The chain recombines TRBV5-1 with TRBJ2-5; 10 bases agree with TRBD1. Germline V CDR1 and CDR2: SGHRS, YFSETQ. Trimming took 4 bases from V and 4 from J; bases not matched to a gene: 10. This CDR3 has 16 amino acids. The CDR3 sequence is CASSVTGGGLGETQYF. The CDR3 DNA is TGCGCCAGCAGCGTGACAGGGGGCGGGTTAGGAGAGACCCAGTACTTC.

The rearrangement joins TRBV7-2 to TRBJ2-1; 8 bases are a match to TRBD1. V shed 5 bases and J 9 bases; nucleotides not matched to a gene: 12. This CDR3 contains 15 residues. Germline CDR1 and CDR2: SGHTA and FQGNSA. The CDR3, as DNA: TGTGCCAGCAGCAGACAGGGGAATCAGGGGAGTGAGCAGTTCTTC. Translating it yields CASSRQGNQGSEQFF.

The chain links TRBV3-1 (or the pseudogene TRBV3-2) to TRBJ1-5; 8 nucleotides match TRBD1. J was trimmed by 6 bases and V by 2 bases; bases with no gene match: 6. The CDR3 runs 15 residues. Germline V gene data show CDR1 as LGHDT and CDR2 as YNNKEL (reference sequence). The CDR3 reads CASSQRTGRGQPQHF. The CDR3 DNA follows: TGTGCCAGCAGCCAACGGACAGGGAGGGGTCAGCCCCAGCATTTT.

V is TRBV4-2 and J is TRBJ1-3; D not certain. Per the germline V gene, CDR1 is LGHNA and CDR2 is YNFKEQ. This CDR3 is 15 amino acids long. V was trimmed by 1 base and J by 0 bases, leaving 7 bases between them. In DNA form, the CDR3 reads TGTGCCAGCAGCCAAGCCCCAAGCTCTGGAAACACCATATATTTT. Residues: CASSQAPSSGNTIYF.